These 21 T cell receptor beta chains were sequenced from one sample in a study of T-cell memory formation after mild COVID-19. Via MiXCR, TCRdb re-called the 5' RACE reads, giving one row per CDR3 protein. Among about 150,000 distinct CDR3 sequences listed, roughly 28% were seen once. The sample taken for sequencing was PBMCs or a T cell subset sorted from them (not recorded which). The receptors were sampled from an adult woman who had mild COVID-19 (a few samples of this study predate the infection). Cell type and time point are not known.

This rearrangement joins TRBV12-3 or TRBV12-4 to TRBJ2-1; D remains unclear. The CDR3 totals 17 residues. V was cut by 5 bases and J by 0 bases, with 17 bases left in between. In nucleotides, the CDR3 is TGTGCCAGCAGTGATAAGGGAAGGCCGAGCTCCTACAATGAGCAGTTCTTC. It specifies CASSDKGRPSSYNEQFF.

The V gene is TRBV12-3 or TRBV12-4, the J gene TRBJ2-3; possibly TRBD1 for D (6 bases). Between the trimmed V and J ends, which lost 4 bases and 0 bases, there was a span of 14 bases. The CDR3 length is 16 residues. CDR3 sequence (DNA): TGTGCCAGCAGTTCTCATCTGGGACATAGCACAGATACGCAGTATTTT. It specifies CASSSHLGHSTDTQYF.

The J gene is TRBJ1-5, the V gene TRBV10-1; 7 bases map to TRBD1. The germline CDR1 and CDR2 sequences are WNHNN and SYGVQD (reference sequence). V lost 7 bases and J lost 3; bases outside the gene matches: 18. There are 18 residues in the CDR3. CDR3 amino acids: CASTGPLSGTEHNQPQHF. CDR3 coding DNA: TGCGCCAGCACTGGACCCCTATCCGGGACAGAGCACAATCAGCCCCAGCATTTT.

This clonotype was recorded only once. The chain employs TRBV2 and TRBJ2-7; 12 bases fit TRBD1. This CDR3 is 13 amino acids long. Germline V gives CDR1 SNHLY, CDR2 FYNNEI. The ends lost 8 bases at V and 4 bases at J; junction bases unmatched: 3. The CDR3, as DNA: TGTGCCAGCGAGGGACAGGGGGCTTACGAGCAGTACTTC. This translates into CASEGQGAYEQYF.

This clonotype was found a few times. This rearrangement joins TRBV2 to TRBJ2-5; D call uncertain. CDR1 SNHLY and CDR2 FYNNEI come from the germline V gene. The CDR3 extends over 14 amino acids. Deletions cut 1 base from V and 4 bases from J, with 10 bases between. This CDR3 reads CASSEGLPGETQYF. The CDR3 DNA sequence: TGTGCCAGCAGTGAAGGGCTCCCAGGAGAGACCCAGTACTTC.

The CDR3 DNA reads TGTGCCAGCAGCTTGGAGGCTCAACAAGAGACCCAGTACTTC. Translating it yields CASSLEAQQETQYF. The chain has TRBV5-4 and TRBJ2-5; D unclear. CDR1 is SGHNT and CDR2 is YYREEE in the germline V gene (reference sequence). The V gene lost 0 bases and the J gene lost 2 bases, with 8 bases spanning the gap. The CDR3 has 14 amino acids. Together with reference TRBV5-4 and TRBJ2-5, the CDR3 gives the full variable domain: ETGVTQSPTHLIKTRGQQVTLRCSSQSGHNTVSWYQQALGQGPQFIFQYYREEENGRGNFPPRFSGLQFPNYSSELNVNALELDDSALYLCASSLEAQQETQYFGPGTRLLVL.

This clonotype turned up a few times. The V and J genes are TRBV7-3 and TRBJ2-2; D perhaps matches TRBD2 (6 bases). Trimming removed 3 bases at V and 8 bases at J, with 16 bases between. CDR1 and CDR2 from the germline V gene are SGHTA and FQGTGA. The CDR3 is 15 residues long. The DNA for the CDR3 is TGTGCCAGCAGCTTGGATAGCGGCGGTCCGGGGGAGCTGTTTTTT. Translation: CASSLDSGGPGELFF.

This chain joins TRBV5-6 and TRBJ2-7, with TRBD2 matching over 14 bases. The CDR3 is 16 amino acids. Germline V gene lookup returns CDR1 SGHDT and CDR2 YYEEEE. V trimming: 4 bases; J trimming: 4 bases; junction bases outside the gene matches: 7. CDR3 nucleotides: TGTGCCAGCAGCCAATTGGGACTAGCGGGGGCATACGAGCAGTACTTC. Residues: CASSQLGLAGAYEQYF.

The genes are TRBV10-3 and TRBJ1-1; D unresolved. Trimming took 2 bases from V and 4 from J, leaving 11 bases between them. The V gene's germline CDR1 is ENHRY and CDR2 SYGVKD. There are 14 residues in the CDR3. The CDR3 nucleotides read TGTGCCATCAGTGAGAGGTCTAAGAGCACTGAAGCTTTCTTT. Its protein is CAISERSKSTEAFF.

V is TRBV7-9 and J is TRBJ2-7; D unclear. The CDR3 length is 13 residues. Trimming stripped 3 bases from V and 1 base from J, with 7 bases between. Per germline, CDR1 SEHNR and CDR2 FQNEAQ (reference sequence). The CDR3 DNA reads TGTGCCAGCAGCTTTAGGCCTTCCTACGAGCAGTACTTC. Translating gives CASSFRPSYEQYF.

The chain carries TRBV5-1 and TRBJ2-5; 10 bases agree with TRBD2. The germline gives CDR1 SGHRS, CDR2 YFSETQ. The CDR3 length is 16 residues. Germline trimming cut 6 bases from V and 5 bases from J; bases unmatched to any gene: 13. The CDR3 DNA reads TGCGCCAGCAAAGTAGGGCCTAGCGGGAGTACGGAGACCCAGTACTTC. Translation gives CASKVGPSGSTETQYF.

The CDR3 bases are TGTGCCAGCTCACAGGTAGACAGGCCCCCTGGCGAGCAGTACTTC. This codes for CASSQVDRPPGEQYF. The chain links TRBV18 to TRBJ2-7; tentative D call: TRBD1 (6 bases). With 4 bases removed from V and 6 bases from J, the gap between germline ends came to 19 bases. This CDR3 has 15 residues. Germline CDR1 KGHSH, CDR2 LQKENI.

J is TRBJ1-1 and V is TRBV7-9; D remains unclear. This CDR3 contains 14 residues. Germline-derived CDR1 and CDR2 are SEHNR and FQNEAQ (reference sequence). V lost 1 base and J lost 4, with 10 bases in between. The CDR3 sequence: CASSLDPQVTEAFF. The DNA for the CDR3 is TGTGCCAGCAGCTTAGACCCTCAGGTCACTGAAGCTTTCTTT.

CDR3: CASSLAPWVSNTEAFF. The CDR3 region has the DNA TGTGCCAGCAGCTTAGCGCCCTGGGTATCGAACACTGAAGCTTTCTTT. The J gene is TRBJ1-1, the V gene TRBV7-2, with no clear D. Germline-derived CDR1 and CDR2 are SGHTA and FQGNSA. Trimming took off 0 bases at V and 1 base at J, with 12 bases between the two ends. This CDR3 is built from 16 residues.

The chain combines TRBV2 with TRBJ1-6; the D is unclear. The V gene's germline CDR1 is SNHLY and CDR2 FYNNEI. Trimming pared 5 bases from V and 8 bases from J, leaving 10 bases between. This CDR3 spans 13 amino acids. The CDR3 protein is CASSLGLYSPLHF. The DNA for the CDR3 is TGTGCCAGCAGTTTAGGACTGTATTCACCCCTCCACTTT.

This clonotype has just a few counts. This chain links TRBV7-6 with TRBJ2-7; TRBD2 aligns across 7 bases. The J segment lost 6 bases and the V segment lost 1 base, leaving 6 bases of the junction unmatched. CDR3 size: 14 residues. Germline loops: CDR1 SGHVS, CDR2 FNYEAQ. CDR3 DNA: TGTGCCAGCAGCTTAGTGGCGGGAGTTTCCGAGCAGTACTTC. It encodes CASSLVAGVSEQYF.

The rearrangement joins TRBV9 to TRBJ1-2; D remains unclear. Deletions cut 0 bases from V and 8 bases from J, with 20 bases between. There are 16 residues in the CDR3. Looked up from germline, CDR1 is SGDLS and CDR2 is YYNGEE. The CDR3 DNA reads TGTGCCAGCAGCGTAGGTGAGGAGGTGAGGTTGCGGGGCTACACCTTC. It is translated as CASSVGEEVRLRGYTF.

This clonotype was detected only a few times. The V gene is TRBV27, the J gene TRBJ2-3; D gene uncertain. CDR1 is MNHEY and CDR2 is SMNVEV in the germline V gene (reference sequence). CDR3 length equals 13 residues. Trimming removed 8 bases at V and 2 bases at J, with 11 bases between. CDR3 in amino acids: CASRTFLTDTQYF. DNA of the CDR3: TGTGCCAGCCGCACATTTCTCACAGATACGCAGTATTTT.

This clonotype was seen more than once but under ten times. The chain joins TRBV6-6 to TRBJ2-2; 8 bases map to TRBD1. CDR1 MNHNY and CDR2 SVGAGI come from the germline V gene (reference sequence). The CDR3 is 13 amino acids. V dropped 6 bases and J dropped 6; count of bases not matched to a gene: 3. CDR3 protein: CASRSQGAGELFF. CDR3 in DNA: TGTGCCAGCAGATCACAGGGGGCCGGGGAGCTGTTTTTT.

V usage is TRBV20-1 and J usage is TRBJ2-7, with 10 bases matching TRBD2. After removal of 5 bases from V and 4 bases from J, the junction contained 14 bases not matched to a gene. The CDR3 covers 16 residues. Germline CDR1 reads DFQATT; CDR2 reads SNEGSKA (reference sequence). Here the CDR3 reads CSADSGLAESQYEQYF. The CDR3 DNA follows: TGCAGTGCTGACAGTGGACTAGCGGAAAGTCAGTACGAGCAGTACTTC.

This clonotype was seen only a few times. The CDR3 reads CASSQLQWAQHF. The DNA of the CDR3 is TGTGCCAGCAGTCAACTGCAATGGGCCCAGCATTTT. The rearrangement uses TRBV6-2 or TRBV6-3 and TRBJ1-5, with D unresolved. V gave up 5 bases and J gave up 11 bases, with 13 bases separating them. The germline V gene encodes CDR1 MNHEY and CDR2 SVGEGT. The CDR3 sequence is 12 residues long.